Following are 10 T cell receptor beta chains from one sample sequenced in a study of T cells in Graves' hyperthyroidism and ophthalmopathy. The TCR beta CDR3 regions underwent amplification using RNA transcripts as the source. The HTBI primer set served for first-round RT-PCR of the TCR CDR3. In TCRdb, the multiplex PCR reads were re-called with MiXCR into one record per CDR3 protein. Of over 150,000 distinct CDR3 sequences in the sample, over 15% were seen once. Material: blood. Source of these receptors: a woman aged 45 to 65 with Graves' hyperthyroidism.

This clonotype was detected ten times or more. The rearrangement links TRBV6-1 to TRBJ2-2; 9 bases line up with TRBD1. The CDR3 has 14 amino acids. The trim removed 6 bases at V and 5 bases at J, leaving 4 bases unmatched. Germline loops: CDR1 MNHNS, CDR2 SASEGT. This CDR3 is CASRDRGGTGELFF. Here the CDR3 DNA reads TGTGCCAGCAGGGACAGGGGAGGAACCGGGGAGCTGTTTTTT.

A few counts support this clonotype. V gene TRBV19 combines with J gene TRBJ1-4, with D perhaps matching TRBD1 (5 bases). CDR1 LNHDA and CDR2 SQIVND come from the germline V gene (reference sequence). The length of the CDR3 is 15 residues. The germline V and J ends were trimmed by 5 bases and 0 bases, with 10 bases remaining between them. The CDR3 protein is CASSWGGATNEKLFF. The CDR3 region has the DNA TGTGCCAGTAGTTGGGGGGGTGCAACTAATGAAAAACTGTTTTTT. Together with reference TRBV19 and TRBJ1-4, the CDR3 gives the full variable domain: DGGITQSPKYLFRKEGQNVTLSCEQNLNHDAMYWYRQDPGQGLRLIYYSQIVNDFQKGDIAEGYSVSREKKESFPLTVTSAQKNPTAFYLCASSWGGATNEKLFFGSGTQLSVL.

In this sample, this clonotype turned up many times. The CDR3 loop reads CASSSGTGRTYEQYF. The CDR3 DNA reads TGTGCCAGCAGCTCCGGGACAGGTAGAACCTACGAGCAGTACTTC. The chain links TRBV11-2 to TRBJ2-7, with TRBD1 matching over 8 bases. CDR3 length equals 15 residues. CDR1 is SGHAT, CDR2 FQNNGV, per germline. The ends lost 4 bases at V and 2 bases at J; junction bases unmatched: 7. Variable domain in full (rest from reference TRBV11-2 and TRBJ2-7): EAGVAQSPRYKIIEKRQSVAFWCNPISGHATLYWYQQILGQGPKLLIQFQNNGVVDDSQLPKDRFSAERLKGVDSTLKIQPAKLEDSAVYLCASSSGTGRTYEQYFGPGTRLTVT.

At least ten counts were recorded for this clonotype. The chain carries TRBV5-4 and TRBJ2-4; 11 bases are shared with TRBD1. CDR1 is SGHNT and CDR2 is YYREEE in the germline V gene (reference sequence). The CDR3 loop spans 17 amino acids. V gave up 3 bases and J gave up 1 base; unmatched junction bases: 6. The CDR3: CASSSDRGLGAKNIQYF. The CDR3 DNA follows: TGTGCCAGCAGCTCGGACAGGGGGCTTGGGGCCAAAAACATTCAGTACTTC.

This clonotype was recorded at least ten times. The chain combines TRBV11-3 with TRBJ1-1; possibly TRBD1 for D (5 bases). Trimming took 8 bases from V and 8 from J, leaving 18 bases between them. Germline V lookup: CDR1 SGHNT, CDR2 YENEEA. CDR3 length equals 13 residues. CDR3 coding DNA: TGTGCCAGCTTCTACGACCGGGACCGGGAAGCTTTCTTT. As protein: CASFYDRDREAFF.

There are many counts of this clonotype. The chain carries TRBV6-1 and TRBJ2-7, with 8 bases aligning to TRBD1. The ends lost 5 bases at V and 1 base at J; junction bases unmatched: 7. The CDR3 consists of 15 residues. In germline, CDR1 is MNHNS, CDR2 SASEGT. Here the CDR3 DNA reads TGTGCCAGCAGTCGGACAGGGACAAATTCCTACGAGCAGTACTTC. As protein: CASSRTGTNSYEQYF.

This clonotype was counted ten times or more. V usage is TRBV6-1 and J usage is TRBJ2-3, with TRBD1 identical over 8 bases. The germline V gene encodes CDR1 MNHNS and CDR2 SASEGT. The CDR3 loop spans 15 amino acids. The V gene end was trimmed by 2 bases and the J gene end by 0 bases; junction bases not matched to a gene: 1. DNA for the CDR3: TGTGCCAGCAGTGAACGGACAGGGAGCACAGATACGCAGTATTTT. It yields the protein CASSERTGSTDTQYF.

At least ten counts were recorded for this clonotype. This chain connects TRBV6-1 to TRBJ2-5; perhaps TRBD2 as D (5 bases). This CDR3 has 17 residues. V lost 7 bases to trimming and J lost 2 bases, with 23 bases between them. CDR1 and CDR2 (germline): MNHNS, SASEGT. The CDR3 bases are TGTGCCAGCACTAATAGAAATAGCGTCCGCCTGCAAGAGACCCAGTACTTC. It is translated as CASTNRNSVRLQETQYF.

The gene calls are TRBV7-8 and TRBJ1-5, with TRBD1 as a possible D gene (5 bases). Trimming removed 0 bases from V and 15 bases from J, with 18 bases in between. CDR3 size: 14 residues. Germline loops: CDR1 SGHVS, CDR2 FQNEAQ. The CDR3 is CASSLARRDGAPHF. The CDR3 bases are TGTGCCAGCAGCTTAGCTAGGCGGGACGGAGCTCCGCATTTT.

Many counts were recorded for this clonotype. V gene TRBV7-3 combines with J gene TRBJ2-5; unclear D gene. From germline, CDR1 is SGHTA and CDR2 FQGTGA. V lost 3 bases and J 3 bases, leaving 11 bases between the germline ends. CDR3 length: 14 residues. CDR3 sequence (DNA): TGTGCCAGCAGCTTCGGCCCCGAAGAAGAGACCCAGTACTTC. Translation: CASSFGPEEETQYF.